This T cell receptor beta chain was identified in a study of shared clonotypes between healthy human individuals. CDR1 is SGHTA, CDR2 FQGNSA, per germline. The CDR3 spans 15 residues. With 3 bases removed from V and 3 bases from J, the gap between germline ends came to 12 bases. This clone was observed a few times. Assay runs were performed at deep level. Genomic DNA belonging to each subset was distributed in equal measure over several immunoSEQ plates. As processed by the authors: ImmunoSEQ only sent back junction sequences with no quality scores, so filtering was done differently. Using immunoSEQ multiplex PCR, the repertoire was profiled, and TCRdb retains in-frame clones only, with some absent. That table supplies the V and J calls and clone size; D and trimming were determined from the DNA. The repertoire holds fewer than 550,000 clones, over 60% seen once, with roughly an eighth in the top ten.

The material sequenced was PBMCs. The chain couples TRBV7-2 to TRBJ1-3; no clear D. This sequence originates from a woman aged 40 to 55 in good health. Some clones in this sample may be carry-over from other donors' samples. The CDR3 sequence: CASSLDPSVGNTIYF. DNA for the CDR3: TGTGCCAGCAGCTTGGACCCCTCGGTTGGAAACACCATATATTTT.